Listed here are 8 T cell receptor beta chains from one sample, sequenced in a study of blood T cell repertoires in COVID-19. The data were produced by immunoSEQ multiplex PCR, yet TCRdb's version contains in-frame clones alone and is incomplete. The sample includes approximately 260,000 clones, roughly 80% seen only once; the top ten take around 4.5%. Sequencing was performed on peripheral blood. These receptors were taken from a man in his 60s who had recovered from COVID-19.

The chain links TRBV5-1 to TRBJ1-1; 7 positions agree with TRBD1. CDR3 size: 13 residues. Germline trimming cut 4 bases from V and 6 bases from J; bases unmatched to any gene: 6. Germline V gene sequence: CDR1 SGHRS, CDR2 YFSETQ. As DNA, the CDR3 is TGCGCCAGCAGCCTGACAGGGTCGGCTGAAGCTTTCTTT. This encodes CASSLTGSAEAFF. The entire variable domain, with the rest obtained from reference TRBV5-1 and TRBJ1-1, is as follows: KAGVTQTPRYLIKTRGQQVTLSCSPISGHRSVSWYQQTPGQGLQFLFEYFSETQRNKGNFPGRFSGRQFSNSRSEMNVSTLELGDSALYLCASSLTGSAEAFFGQGTRLTVV.

The V and J genes are TRBV9 and TRBJ1-5, with 10 bases that match TRBD1. The V segment lost 4 bases and the J segment 6 bases; nucleotides outside the gene matches: 7. This CDR3 spans 15 amino acids. The germline CDR1 and CDR2 sequences are SGDLS and YYNGEE. CDR3 residues: CASSRTGGEGQPQHF. CDR3 DNA: TGTGCCAGCAGCCGGACAGGGGGAGAGGGTCAGCCCCAGCATTTT.

The rearrangement joins TRBV19 to TRBJ2-3; TRBD2 might be the D (6 bases). Germline values: CDR1 LNHDA, CDR2 SQIVND (reference sequence). This CDR3 comprises 16 residues. The V end was cut by 7 bases, the J end by 3 bases, with 20 bases between. For the CDR3, the DNA is TGTGCCAGTATGGCCCGGGCGGGGCTAAGGACAGATACGCAGTATTTT. Its protein is CASMARAGLRTDTQYF.

The chain employs TRBV6-2 or TRBV6-3 and TRBJ2-7; 11 positions agree with TRBD1. The J segment lost 4 bases and the V segment lost 6 bases, leaving 5 bases of the junction unmatched. The CDR3 has 14 amino acids. Germline CDR1 is MNHEY and CDR2 is SVGEGT. DNA for the CDR3: TGTGCCAGCAGCCTGGACAGGGGGCGGTACGAGCAGTACTTC. Encoded protein: CASSLDRGRYEQYF.

This chain joins TRBV14 and TRBJ1-2; 7 bases are shared with TRBD1. J lost 7 bases, V lost 1 base, and 3 bases had no gene match. CDR3 size: 13 residues. The germline V gene has CDR1 SGHDN and CDR2 FVKESK. The DNA of the CDR3 is TGTGCCAGCAGCCAAGGCGACAGGGTTGGCTACACCTTC. Its protein product is CASSQGDRVGYTF.

The count of this clone is one. The chain recombines TRBV27 with TRBJ2-1, with TRBD2 identical over 14 bases. The length of the CDR3 is 18 residues. The germline gives CDR1 MNHEY, CDR2 SMNVEV (reference sequence). V shed 3 bases, J shed 9 bases, and the junction held 13 bases outside the gene matches. Written as DNA, the CDR3 is TGTGCCAGCAGTTTGCTCGGACTAGCGGGGGGCCGGGGTCCTGAGCAGTTCTTC. Its translation is CASSLLGLAGGRGPEQFF.

The V gene is TRBV5-6, the J gene TRBJ2-3; D call uncertain. The V end lost 7 bases, the J end lost 0 bases, and 18 bases lay between the germline ends. In germline, CDR1 is SGHDT, CDR2 YYEEEE. There are 16 residues in the CDR3. CDR3 loop: CASGLPRLFSTDTQYF. CDR3 in DNA: TGTGCCAGCGGATTGCCGCGACTGTTTAGCACAGATACGCAGTATTTT.

The chain carries TRBV7-9 and TRBJ1-1; D call uncertain. This CDR3 comprises 12 residues. The ends were cut back, 4 bases at V and 8 bases at J, with 11 bases in the middle. The germline gives CDR1 SEHNR, CDR2 FQNEAQ (reference sequence). CDR3 region: CASSSSSREAFF. The CDR3 nucleotides are TGTGCCAGCAGCTCCTCCTCGCGGGAAGCTTTCTTT.